These 9 T cell receptor beta chains originate from one sample sequenced in a study of cytomegalovirus exposure and HLA in healthy donors. The PCR ran on 60 Vbeta and 13 Jbeta primers. Sequencing was performed with immunoSEQ multiplex PCR; in TCRdb, only in-frame clones are kept and a portion is missing. The sample lists 99,000 or so clones, 60% to 85% occurring once. The sample consisted of PBMCs. The receptors were sampled from a man in his fifties or sixties in good health and CMV-seropositive.

With respect to this clone: Germline is not matched at one junction end, which may reflect a read error. This chain connects TRBV7-9 to TRBJ1-1; 7 bases agree with TRBD1. Germline loops: CDR1 SEHNR, CDR2 FQNEAQ (reference sequence). CDR3 length: 14 residues. The CDR3 sequence is CSSNQGGMNTEAFF. The CDR3 nucleotides are TGTTCCAGCAACCAAGGGGGCATGAACACTGAAGCTTTCTTT.

The chain combines TRBV6-6 with TRBJ2-5; TRBD2 aligns across 7 bases. The CDR3 contains 15 residues. CDR1 and CDR2 from the germline V gene are MNHNY and SVGAGI (reference sequence). Unmatched junction bases numbered 14, after V lost 2 bases and J lost 11 bases. The CDR3 spells CASSYGGGGEGEQYF. The CDR3 region has the DNA TGTGCCAGCAGTTACGGTGGCGGGGGAGAAGGGGAGCAGTACTTC.

CDR3 in DNA: TGTGCCAGTAGACCAGGACAGGGGGCAGGCAACACTGAAGCTTTCTTT. Protein product: CASRPGQGAGNTEAFF. This chain joins TRBV19 and TRBJ1-1, with 11 positions matching TRBD1. CDR3 size: 16 residues. Germline trimming cut 6 bases from V and 2 bases from J; bases unmatched to any gene: 8. Per the germline V gene, CDR1 is LNHDA and CDR2 is SQIVND (reference sequence).

The V call is TRBV10-2, the J call TRBJ2-7; 10 positions match TRBD2. The germline V gene encodes CDR1 WSHSY and CDR2 SAAADI. The length of the CDR3 is 20 residues. The junction had 19 bases not matched to a gene; V was cut back by 3 bases and J by 2 bases. CDR3 nucleotide sequence: TGCGCCAGCAGTGATTGGTCCCACGACCAAACTAGCGGGGAAACCTACGAGCAGTACTTC. This translates into CASSDWSHDQTSGETYEQYF.

CDR3 DNA: TGCGCCAGCAGCTTCCAGGGGGATACGCAGTATTTT. It yields the protein CASSFQGDTQYF. The J gene is TRBJ2-3, the V gene TRBV5-1; TRBD1 is a possible D gene (6 bases). Trimming cost V 2 bases and J 6 bases, with 7 bases left between them. Germline V gene sequence: CDR1 SGHRS, CDR2 YFSETQ. There are 12 residues in the CDR3.

V is TRBV29-1 and J is TRBJ2-6, with D hard to call. This CDR3 spans 12 amino acids. The germline V gene encodes CDR1 SQVTM and CDR2 ANQGSEA. Between the trimmed V and J ends, which lost 3 bases and 5 bases, there was a span of 5 bases. CDR3: CSVEGRANVLTF. CDR3 DNA: TGCAGCGTTGAGGGCAGGGCCAACGTCCTGACTTTC.

V gene TRBV4-2 combines with J gene TRBJ2-7; possible D gene TRBD2, 6 bases. The germline V gene encodes CDR1 LGHNA and CDR2 YNFKEQ. V gave up 4 bases and J gave up 4 bases, with 20 bases separating them. This CDR3 has 16 residues. The CDR3 is CASSPFGVREEYEQYF. The CDR3 region has the DNA TGTGCCAGCAGCCCCTTCGGGGTCAGGGAGGAATACGAGCAGTACTTC.

The rearrangement links TRBV5-5 to TRBJ1-6; 7 nucleotides agree with TRBD1. The CDR3 length is 15 residues. The J segment lost 5 bases and the V segment lost 4 bases, leaving 6 bases of the junction unmatched. Germline CDR1 SGHKS, CDR2 YYEKEE (reference sequence). CDR3 sequence (DNA): TGTGCCAGCAGCCTCTCCGGGACAGATAATTCACCCCTCCACTTT. As protein: CASSLSGTDNSPLHF. Full variable domain (missing parts from reference TRBV5-5 and TRBJ1-6): DAGVTQSPTHLIKTRGQQVTLRCSPISGHKSVSWYQQVLGQGPQFIFQYYEKEERGRGNFPDRFSARQFPNYSSELNVNALLLGDSALYLCASSLSGTDNSPLHFGNGTRLTVT.

The chain employs TRBV7-9 and TRBJ1-1; 7 bases align to TRBD1. There are 13 residues in the CDR3. In germline, CDR1 is SEHNR, CDR2 FQNEAQ (reference sequence). Trimming removed 5 bases from V and 6 bases from J; junction bases left unmatched: 6. The CDR3 region is CASSLTGVPEAFF. The CDR3 DNA sequence: TGTGCCAGCAGCCTTACAGGGGTTCCTGAAGCTTTCTTT.